This record covers a single T cell receptor beta chain. The source of the sample is a study of blood T cells in healthy people across ages. Germline loops: CDR1 SNHLY, CDR2 FYNNEI. The CDR3 has 17 residues. V was clipped by 1 base and J by 7 bases, with 17 bases between them. Combining a sample-barcoded 5' primer with a J-beta primer mix, a second PCR ran for about 7 to 11 cycles. MiXCR, run by TCRdb on the 5' RACE reads, gives a single entry per CDR3 protein. The sample carries 1.2 million to 1.5 million distinct CDR3 sequences, around 59% recorded once. This clonotype was sampled from a man aged 18 to 29 in good health. Material for sequencing was blood. The V gene is TRBV2, the J gene TRBJ1-6; TRBD1 might be the D (5 bases). CDR3 in amino acids: CASSEVLLGRDNSPLHF. CDR3 DNA sequence: TGTGCCAGCAGTGAAGTGCTTCTGGGCAGGGACAATTCACCCCTCCACTTT.